This TCR beta chain is drawn from a study of T cells after yellow fever vaccination. About the study: Where fractions had low cell numbers, libraries were prepared from them with the SMART-Seq v4 Ultra Low Input RNA kit.

V gave up 2 bases and J gave up 1 base; unmatched junction bases: 16. This CDR3 spans 21 amino acids. In germline, CDR1 is KGHDR, CDR2 SFDVKD. Production of TCR cDNA was by 5'RACE template switching, which also added a universal primer site and UMIs. TCRdb fed the 5' RACE reads into MiXCR, producing one record per CDR3 protein. The sample includes hundreds of thousands of distinct CDR3 sequences, about 12% seen only once; the top ten take under 15%. General study findings and limits: The booster response re-showed most primary clones: approximately 95% CD4, more than 70% CD8. FACS-sorted repertoires could harbor abundant contaminating bulk-population clonotypes.

The sample holds many counts of this clonotype. Its antigen is undetermined. The gene calls are TRBV24-1 and TRBJ2-2; 9 positions match TRBD1. The sequence was obtained from a man aged 30-40 years who received the YFV17D yellow fever vaccine. Sequences were derived from PBMCs, sampled on the day of the yellow fever booster vaccination. The CDR3 here is CATSDSKVRDRVVLNTGELFF. In DNA form, the CDR3 reads TGTGCCACCAGTGATTCAAAAGTCCGGGACAGGGTTGTTTTGAACACCGGGGAGCTGTTTTTT.